The 30 T cell receptor beta chains listed next were all sequenced from one sample in a study of blood T cell repertoires in COVID-19. TCRdb's table, derived via immunoSEQ multiplex PCR, lists solely in-frame clones and lacks some. The table shows about 400,000 clones, with roughly 89% occurring only once. Material for sequencing was PBMCs or T cells enriched from blood (not recorded which). Receptors originate from a woman between 50 and 59 years old who had recovered from COVID-19.

This clone was observed a handful of times. The chain couples TRBV4-1 to TRBJ2-3; 8 nucleotides agree with TRBD2. The germline CDR1 and CDR2 sequences are MGHRA and YSYEKL. The CDR3 is 21 amino acids. The J segment lost 1 base and the V segment lost 0 bases, leaving 18 bases of the junction unmatched. The CDR3 coding sequence is TGCGCCAGCAGCCAAGATTGGGGTTCTGCCGGGGGGGCCGGTGGCACAGATACGCAGTATTTT. Translated, it gives CASSQDWGSAGGAGGTDTQYF.

This chain links TRBV11-2 with TRBJ2-7; the D gene is possibly TRBD1 (6 bases). CDR3 length equals 16 residues. The germline V gene encodes CDR1 SGHAT and CDR2 FQNNGV. The V end lost 4 bases, the J end lost 6 bases, and 22 bases lay between the germline ends. The CDR3 nucleotides read TGTGCCAGCAGCTCTAATATTGACAGGTGGCTCAGCGAGCAGTACTTC. It yields the protein CASSSNIDRWLSEQYF.

The rearrangement uses TRBV4-1 and TRBJ1-2, with 8 bases identical to TRBD1. The CDR3 runs 15 residues. CDR1 MGHRA and CDR2 YSYEKL come from the germline V gene. The V gene end was trimmed by 0 bases and the J gene end by 2 bases; junction bases not matched to a gene: 2. The DNA of the CDR3 is TGCGCCAGCAGCCAAGACAGGGGGCCAAACTATGGCTACACCTTC. This codes for CASSQDRGPNYGYTF.

This sequence joins TRBV28 and TRBJ2-1, with D unresolved. V lost 5 bases and J 0 bases, leaving 11 bases between the germline ends. This CDR3 has 15 amino acids. Per germline, CDR1 MDHEN and CDR2 SYDVKM. The CDR3 spells CASSPDWNSYNEQFF. CDR3 DNA: TGTGCCAGCAGTCCCGACTGGAACTCCTACAATGAGCAGTTCTTC.

This clone was recorded only once. The rearrangement links TRBV5-1 to TRBJ2-7; 10 nucleotides align to TRBD2. V dropped 0 bases and J dropped 6; count of bases not matched to a gene: 6. The CDR3 has 15 amino acids. In germline, CDR1 is SGHRS, CDR2 YFSETQ. As DNA, the CDR3 is TGCGCCAGCAGCTTGGAATTAGCGGGGGGTGGCGAGCAGTACTTC. Translating gives CASSLELAGGGEQYF.

A single count supports this clone. The chain couples TRBV30 to TRBJ2-5, with 15 bases fitting TRBD2. CDR3 length: 15 residues. Germline CDR1 reads GTSNPN; CDR2 reads SVGIG (reference sequence). The ends lost 3 bases at V and 5 bases at J; junction bases unmatched: 4. The CDR3 loop is CAWSGLAGGPETQYF. The DNA for the CDR3 is TGTGCCTGGAGCGGACTAGCGGGGGGGCCGGAGACCCAGTACTTC.

J is TRBJ2-7 and V is TRBV7-9; possible D gene TRBD1, 5 bases. Trimming cost V 1 base and J 0 bases, with 7 bases left between them. The germline gives CDR1 SEHNR, CDR2 FQNEAQ (reference sequence). The CDR3 length is 14 residues. CDR3 amino acids: CASSLGQSSYEQYF. The CDR3, as DNA: TGTGCCAGCAGCTTAGGACAGAGCTCCTACGAGCAGTACTTC.

The CDR3 loop is CASSRQGSSYEQYF. CDR3 DNA sequence: TGTGCCAGTAGCCGACAGGGAAGCTCCTACGAGCAGTACTTC. The J gene is TRBJ2-7, the V gene TRBV19, with 7 bases that match TRBD1. The J segment lost 0 bases and the V segment lost 6 bases, leaving 5 bases of the junction unmatched. Germline V CDR1 and CDR2: LNHDA, SQIVND (reference sequence). This CDR3 spans 14 amino acids.

The chain combines TRBV18 with TRBJ2-3, with a tentative D call TRBD2 (6 bases). Germline V gene sequence: CDR1 KGHSH, CDR2 LQKENI. The CDR3 covers 16 residues. Trimming pared 4 bases from V and 2 bases from J, leaving 16 bases between. CDR3 in amino acids: CASSQNTLATTDTQYF. CDR3 sequence (DNA): TGTGCCAGCTCACAAAATACACTAGCCACCACAGATACGCAGTATTTT.

CDR3 residues: CASSHSYGYTF. For the CDR3, the DNA is TGTGCCAGCAGTCATAGCTATGGCTACACCTTC. The chain is built from TRBV12-3 or TRBV12-4 and TRBJ1-2; the D is unclear. The CDR3 sequence is 11 residues long. Between the trimmed V and J ends, which lost 5 bases and 4 bases, there was a span of 5 bases.

The chain employs TRBV27 and TRBJ1-5; the match to TRBD1 covers 8 bases. Germline-derived CDR1 and CDR2 are MNHEY and SMNVEV (reference sequence). Trimming at V came to 5 bases and at J to 10 bases, leaving 7 bases not matched to a gene. This CDR3 has 13 amino acids. The CDR3 sequence is CASSGQGSTPQHF. For the CDR3, the DNA is TGTGCCAGCAGTGGACAGGGATCCACCCCCCAGCATTTT.

The chain has TRBV7-9 and TRBJ2-1, with a weak D call TRBD1 (5 bases). There are 11 residues in the CDR3. Germline CDR1 reads SEHNR; CDR2 reads FQNEAQ (reference sequence). Trimming removed 4 bases at V and 12 bases at J, with 10 bases between. The DNA for the CDR3 is TGTGCCAGCAGCTCAGGGTATGGGCAGTTCTTC. Amino acids: CASSSGYGQFF.

The chain employs TRBV10-3 and TRBJ1-2; TRBD1 is a possible D gene (5 bases). CDR1 is ENHRY and CDR2 is SYGVKD in the germline V gene. The ends were cut back, 6 bases at V and 0 bases at J, with 11 bases in the middle. The CDR3 runs to 14 residues. The CDR3 DNA is TGTGCCATCAGGGACACCATAGCTAACTATGGCTACACCTTC. Residues: CAIRDTIANYGYTF.

The chain combines TRBV12-3 or TRBV12-4 with TRBJ1-1, with D possibly TRBD1 on 5 matching bases. CDR3 length equals 11 residues. Trimming removed 4 bases from V and 11 bases from J, with 11 bases in between. The CDR3 DNA sequence: TGTGCCAGCAGTTCAGGGTTGGGGGCTTTCTTT. Translating gives CASSSGLGAFF.

The V gene is TRBV27, the J gene TRBJ2-5; TRBD2 agrees at 10 bases. CDR3 length equals 18 residues. V was pared by 0 bases and J by 2 bases, with 9 bases of the junction left unmatched. In germline, CDR1 is MNHEY, CDR2 SMNVEV (reference sequence). The CDR3 spells CASSLSVLAGGQQETQYF. CDR3 coding DNA: TGTGCCAGCAGTTTATCGGTCTTAGCGGGGGGCCAACAAGAGACCCAGTACTTC.

The CDR3 bases are TGTGCCAGCAGTCCGGGGGGACAGGATGAAAAACTGTTTTTT. Translation gives CASSPGGQDEKLFF. The rearrangement uses TRBV6-5 and TRBJ1-4, with 8 bases matching TRBD1. Unmatched junction bases numbered 5, after V lost 5 bases and J lost 6 bases. The germline CDR1 and CDR2 sequences are MNHEY and SVGAGI. This CDR3 has 14 amino acids.

This chain joins TRBV7-9 and TRBJ1-1; 9 bases agree with TRBD1. The J segment lost 5 bases and the V segment lost 5 bases, leaving 6 bases of the junction unmatched. The V gene's germline CDR1 is SEHNR and CDR2 FQNEAQ (reference sequence). This CDR3 is 14 amino acids long. The DNA for the CDR3 is TGTGCCAGCAGCGCTGACAGGGGGTTGACTGAAGCTTTCTTT. This translates into CASSADRGLTEAFF.

This chain connects TRBV18 to TRBJ2-1; 10 positions agree with TRBD2. With 9 bases clipped from V and 10 bases from J, the junction kept 24 bases outside the gene matches. The germline V gene has CDR1 KGHSH and CDR2 LQKENI. The CDR3 sequence is 18 residues long. The CDR3 sequence is CASQPTILASGGTGEQFF. The CDR3 region has the DNA TGTGCCAGTCAACCAACGATTCTGGCTAGCGGGGGAACCGGGGAGCAGTTCTTC.

The V gene is TRBV3-1 (or the pseudogene TRBV3-2), the J gene TRBJ2-7; 7 nucleotides line up with TRBD1. CDR3 size: 14 residues. Germline CDR1 reads LGHDT; CDR2 reads YNNKEL (reference sequence). Losses at the gene ends were 4 bases for V and 5 bases for J; bases not matched to a gene: 8. CDR3 loop: CASSLGTALNEQYF. The CDR3 DNA is TGTGCCAGCAGCCTGGGGACAGCGCTCAACGAGCAGTACTTC.

The chain joins TRBV5-1 to TRBJ1-1, with D maybe TRBD1 (6 bases). The CDR3 has 18 amino acids. Germline CDR1 and CDR2: SGHRS and YFSETQ. V shed 1 base and J shed 0 bases, with 19 bases lying between them. The CDR3: CASSLIGTLGDMNTEAFF. For the CDR3, the DNA is TGCGCCAGCAGCTTGATAGGGACACTTGGTGACATGAACACTGAAGCTTTCTTT.

The chain carries TRBV19 and TRBJ1-5; D not resolved. The CDR3 has 13 amino acids. V lost 7 bases and J 0 bases, leaving 7 bases between the germline ends. Germline values: CDR1 LNHDA, CDR2 SQIVND (reference sequence). CDR3 amino acids: CASTGYSNQPQHF. DNA of the CDR3: TGTGCCAGTACGGGTTATAGCAATCAGCCCCAGCATTTT.

The gene calls are TRBV19 and TRBJ1-2; D uncertain. The germline V gene has CDR1 LNHDA and CDR2 SQIVND (reference sequence). The CDR3 spans 13 residues. V shed 10 bases and J shed 2 bases, with 14 bases lying between them. CDR3 region: CAIEDRSNYGYTF. DNA for the CDR3: TGTGCCATTGAAGATAGATCCAACTATGGCTACACCTTC.

This clone occurred once. This chain connects TRBV3-1 (or the pseudogene TRBV3-2) to TRBJ1-2; D uncertain. The CDR3 loop spans 15 amino acids. The germline CDR1 and CDR2 sequences are LGHDT and YNNKEL (reference sequence). Between the trimmed V and J ends, which lost 1 base and 5 bases, there was a span of 14 bases. For the CDR3, the DNA is TGTGCCAGCAGCCAAGGCCACACGGAGGCGTATGGCTACACCTTC. Translating it yields CASSQGHTEAYGYTF.

On this clone: This same CDR3 is encoded by further DNA sequences in the sample. The chain joins TRBV28 to TRBJ1-1; possible D gene TRBD1, 6 bases. The CDR3 length is 14 residues. Germline values: CDR1 MDHEN, CDR2 SYDVKM. V lost 3 bases, J lost 0 bases, and 8 bases lay in between. CDR3 nucleotide sequence: TGTGCCAGCAGTTTGACAGGAGTGAACACTGAAGCTTTCTTT. Its translation is CASSLTGVNTEAFF.

This chain links TRBV19 with TRBJ1-5; D is unclear. Germline CDR1 LNHDA, CDR2 SQIVND (reference sequence). CDR3 length: 12 residues. CDR3 protein: CATNVGNQPQHF. In nucleotides, the CDR3 is TGTGCGACAAACGTTGGCAATCAGCCCCAGCATTTT. The complete variable domain, with remaining parts taken from reference TRBV19 and TRBJ1-5, reads DGGITQSPKYLFRKEGQNVTLSCEQNLNHDAMYWYRQDPGQGLRLIYYSQIVNDFQKGDIAEGYSVSREKKESFPLTVTSAQKNPTAFYLCATNVGNQPQHFGDGTRLSIL.

The V and J genes are TRBV5-1 and TRBJ2-7, with a tentative D call TRBD2 (5 bases). Trimming removed 5 bases at V and 3 bases at J, with 12 bases between. CDR1 is SGHRS and CDR2 is YFSETQ in the germline V gene. The CDR3 spans 13 residues. The CDR3 DNA follows: TGCGCCAGCAGGGGAGAGGCCGACTACGAGCAGTACTTC. This encodes CASRGEADYEQYF.

The gene calls are TRBV11-2 and TRBJ2-7; the D gene is possibly TRBD1 (5 bases). The V gene's germline CDR1 is SGHAT and CDR2 FQNNGV. CDR3 length: 15 residues. V lost 5 bases and J 5 bases, leaving 19 bases between the germline ends. The CDR3: CASSPREDRLDEQYF. The CDR3 region has the DNA TGTGCCAGCAGCCCACGCGAAGACAGACTGGACGAGCAGTACTTC.

The rearrangement uses TRBV3-1 (or the pseudogene TRBV3-2) and TRBJ1-1; 7 positions agree with TRBD1. The CDR3 is 14 residues long. In germline, CDR1 is LGHDT, CDR2 YNNKEL (reference sequence). V trimming: 7 bases; J trimming: 5 bases; junction bases outside the gene matches: 10. The CDR3 DNA sequence: TGTGCCAGCAAACGACAGGGCCTGAGGACTGAAGCTTTCTTT. It encodes CASKRQGLRTEAFF.

The chain has TRBV7-9 and TRBJ1-2; D unclear. Germline V lookup: CDR1 SEHNR, CDR2 FQNEAQ (reference sequence). Trimming removed 5 bases at V and 3 bases at J, with 7 bases between. The CDR3 length is 12 residues. The CDR3 nucleotides read TGTGCCAGCAGCCGCACAGACTATGGCTACACCTTC. Its protein is CASSRTDYGYTF. Full variable domain (rest looked up from reference TRBV7-9 and TRBJ1-2): DTGVSQNPRHKITKRGQNVTFRCDPISEHNRLYWYRQTLGQGPEFLTYFQNEAQLEKSRLLSDRFSAERPKGSFSTLEIQRTEQGDSAMYLCASSRTDYGYTFGSGTRLTVV.

The table lists this clone with a count of one. The same CDR3 can be traced to other DNA sequences in this sample. The genes are TRBV28 and TRBJ1-5; possibly TRBD1 for D (6 bases). This CDR3 spans 15 amino acids. V lost 2 bases and J 4 bases, leaving 12 bases between the germline ends. Germline-derived CDR1 and CDR2 are MDHEN and SYDVKM. The CDR3 spells CASSLGGARNQPQHF. The DNA of the CDR3 is TGTGCCAGCAGTTTAGGGGGGGCGCGGAATCAGCCCCAGCATTTT.